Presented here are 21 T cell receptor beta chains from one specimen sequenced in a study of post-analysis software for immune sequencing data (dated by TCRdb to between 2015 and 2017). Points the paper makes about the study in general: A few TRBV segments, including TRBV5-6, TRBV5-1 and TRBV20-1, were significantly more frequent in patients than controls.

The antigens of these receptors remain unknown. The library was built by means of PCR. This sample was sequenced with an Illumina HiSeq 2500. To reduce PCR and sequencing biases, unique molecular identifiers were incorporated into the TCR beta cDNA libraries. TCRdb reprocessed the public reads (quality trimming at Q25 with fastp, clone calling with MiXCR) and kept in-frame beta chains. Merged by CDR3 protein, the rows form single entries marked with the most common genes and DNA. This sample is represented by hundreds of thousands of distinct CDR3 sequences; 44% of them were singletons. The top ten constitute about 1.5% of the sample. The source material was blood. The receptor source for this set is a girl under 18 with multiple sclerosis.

The CDR3 loop is CASSHSDTGEQYF. The CDR3 DNA reads as TGTGCCAGCAGTCATAGCGACACGGGGGAGCAGTACTTC. The J gene is TRBJ2-7, the V gene TRBV25-1; perhaps TRBD2 as D (5 bases). Germline loops: CDR1 MGHDK, CDR2 SYGVNS. CDR3 length: 13 amino acids. Deletions cut 5 bases from V and 7 bases from J, with 15 bases between.

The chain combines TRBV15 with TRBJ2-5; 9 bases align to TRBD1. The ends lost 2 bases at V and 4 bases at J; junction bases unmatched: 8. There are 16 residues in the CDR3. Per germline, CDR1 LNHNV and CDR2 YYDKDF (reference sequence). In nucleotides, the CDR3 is TGTGCCACCAGCAGACTGGGACAGGGCCTGGGAGAGACCCAGTACTTC. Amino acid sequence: CATSRLGQGLGETQYF. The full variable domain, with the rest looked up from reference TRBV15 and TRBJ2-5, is DAMVIQNPRYQVTQFGKPVTLSCSQTLNHNVMYWYQQKSSQAPKLLFHYYDKDFNNEADTPDNFQSRRPNTSFCFLDIRSPGLGDTAMYLCATSRLGQGLGETQYFGPGTRLLVL.

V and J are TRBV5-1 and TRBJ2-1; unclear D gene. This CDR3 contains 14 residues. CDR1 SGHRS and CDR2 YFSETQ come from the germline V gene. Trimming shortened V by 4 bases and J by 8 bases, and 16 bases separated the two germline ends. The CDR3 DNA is TGCGCCAGCAGCCAAGAGTACCAGCTACATGAGCAGTTCTTC. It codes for CASSQEYQLHEQFF.

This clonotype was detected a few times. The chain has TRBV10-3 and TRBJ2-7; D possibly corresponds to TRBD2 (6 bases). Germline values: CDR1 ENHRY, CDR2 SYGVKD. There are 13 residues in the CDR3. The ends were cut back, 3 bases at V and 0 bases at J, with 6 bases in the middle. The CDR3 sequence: CAISDGGSYEQYF. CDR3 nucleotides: TGTGCCATCAGTGACGGGGGCTCCTACGAGCAGTACTTC.

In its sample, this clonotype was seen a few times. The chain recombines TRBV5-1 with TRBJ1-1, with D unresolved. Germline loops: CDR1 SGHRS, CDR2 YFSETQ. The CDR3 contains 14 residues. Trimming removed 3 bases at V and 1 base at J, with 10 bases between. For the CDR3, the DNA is TGCGCCAGCAGCTATGCGGAGGCGAACACTGAAGCTTTCTTT. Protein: CASSYAEANTEAFF.

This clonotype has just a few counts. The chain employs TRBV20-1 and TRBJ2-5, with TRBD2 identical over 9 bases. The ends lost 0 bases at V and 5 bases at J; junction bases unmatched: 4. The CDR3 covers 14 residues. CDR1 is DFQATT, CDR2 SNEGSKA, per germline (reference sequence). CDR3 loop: CSARDGGREETQYF. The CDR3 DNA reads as TGCAGTGCTAGAGATGGCGGGAGGGAGGAGACCCAGTACTTC.

The CDR3 loop reads CASSLAAERGEKLFF. CDR3 DNA: TGCGCCAGCAGCTTGGCTGCGGAAAGGGGTGAAAAACTGTTTTTT. The gene calls are TRBV5-1 and TRBJ1-4, with a possible D match to TRBD1 (5 bases). Trimming took 0 bases from V and 7 from J, leaving 13 bases between them. This CDR3 has 15 residues. Germline-derived CDR1 and CDR2 are SGHRS and YFSETQ.

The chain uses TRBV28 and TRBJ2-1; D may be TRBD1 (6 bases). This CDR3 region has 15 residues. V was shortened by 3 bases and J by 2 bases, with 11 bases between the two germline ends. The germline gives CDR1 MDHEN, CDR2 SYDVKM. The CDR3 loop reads CASSFLQGTYNEQFF. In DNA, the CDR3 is TGTGCCAGCAGTTTCTTACAGGGAACCTACAATGAGCAGTTCTTC.

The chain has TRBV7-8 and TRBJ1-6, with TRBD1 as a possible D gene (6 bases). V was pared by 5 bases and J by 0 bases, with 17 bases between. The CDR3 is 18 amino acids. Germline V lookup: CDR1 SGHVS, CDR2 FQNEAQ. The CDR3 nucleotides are TGTGCCAGCAGCGGGGGCCGGAACCCGGGCTCCTATAATTCACCCCTCCACTTT. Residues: CASSGGRNPGSYNSPLHF.

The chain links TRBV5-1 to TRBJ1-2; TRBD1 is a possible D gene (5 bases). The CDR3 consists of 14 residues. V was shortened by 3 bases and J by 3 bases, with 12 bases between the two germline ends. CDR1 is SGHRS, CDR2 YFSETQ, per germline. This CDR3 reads CASSSQGGDYGYTF. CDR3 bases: TGCGCCAGCAGCTCGCAGGGAGGGGACTATGGCTACACCTTC. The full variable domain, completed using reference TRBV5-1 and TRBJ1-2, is KAGVTQTPRYLIKTRGQQVTLSCSPISGHRSVSWYQQTPGQGLQFLFEYFSETQRNKGNFPGRFSGRQFSNSRSEMNVSTLELGDSALYLCASSSQGGDYGYTFGSGTRLTVV.

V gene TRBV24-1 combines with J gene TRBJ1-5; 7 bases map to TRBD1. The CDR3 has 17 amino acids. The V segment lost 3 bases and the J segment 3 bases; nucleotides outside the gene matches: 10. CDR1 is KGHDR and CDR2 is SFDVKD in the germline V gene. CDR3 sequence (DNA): TGTGCCACCAGTGATAACACAGGGGTTAGGGACAATCAGCCCCAGCATTTT. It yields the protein CATSDNTGVRDNQPQHF.

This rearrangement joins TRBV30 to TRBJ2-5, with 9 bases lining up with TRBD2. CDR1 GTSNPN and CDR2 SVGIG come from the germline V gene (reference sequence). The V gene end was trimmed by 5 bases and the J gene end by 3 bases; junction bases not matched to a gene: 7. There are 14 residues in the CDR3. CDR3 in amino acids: CAWGSGGSEETQYF. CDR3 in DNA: TGTGCCTGGGGAAGCGGGGGGAGCGAAGAGACCCAGTACTTC.

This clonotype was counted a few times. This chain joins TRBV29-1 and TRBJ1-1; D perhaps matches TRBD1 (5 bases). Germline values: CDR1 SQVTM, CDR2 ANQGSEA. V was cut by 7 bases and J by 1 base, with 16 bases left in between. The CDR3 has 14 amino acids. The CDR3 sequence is CSAGPGQRNTEAFF. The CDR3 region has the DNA TGCAGCGCGGGACCAGGGCAGAGGAACACTGAAGCTTTCTTT.

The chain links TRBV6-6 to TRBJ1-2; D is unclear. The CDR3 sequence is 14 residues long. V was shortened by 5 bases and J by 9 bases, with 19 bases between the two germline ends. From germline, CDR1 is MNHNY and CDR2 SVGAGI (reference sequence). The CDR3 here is CASSPSAGKASYTF. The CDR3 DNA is TGTGCCAGCAGTCCTTCCGCCGGGAAGGCTAGCTACACCTTC.

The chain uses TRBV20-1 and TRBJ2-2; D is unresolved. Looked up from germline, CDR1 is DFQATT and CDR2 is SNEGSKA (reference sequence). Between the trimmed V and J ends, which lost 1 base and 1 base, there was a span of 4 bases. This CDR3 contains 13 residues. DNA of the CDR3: TGCAGTGCTAGAGCAGGGAACACCGGGGAGCTGTTTTTT. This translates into CSARAGNTGELFF.

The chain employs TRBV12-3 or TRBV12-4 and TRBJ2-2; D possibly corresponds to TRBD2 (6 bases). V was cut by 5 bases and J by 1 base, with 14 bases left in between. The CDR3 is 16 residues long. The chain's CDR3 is CASSAEIAVNTGELFF. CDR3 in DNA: TGTGCCAGCAGTGCCGAAATAGCGGTGAACACCGGGGAGCTGTTTTTT.

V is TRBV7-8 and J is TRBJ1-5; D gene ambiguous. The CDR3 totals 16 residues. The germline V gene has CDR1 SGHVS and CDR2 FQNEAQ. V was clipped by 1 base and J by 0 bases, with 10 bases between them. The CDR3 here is CASSLGRRFSNQPQHF. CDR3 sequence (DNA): TGTGCCAGCAGCTTAGGTAGGCGGTTTAGCAATCAGCCCCAGCATTTT. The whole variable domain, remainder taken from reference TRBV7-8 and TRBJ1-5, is GAGVSQSPRYKVAKRGQDVALRCDPISGHVSLFWYQQALGQGPEFLTYFQNEAQLDKSGLPSDRFFAERPEGSVSTLKIQRTQQEDSAVYLCASSLGRRFSNQPQHFGDGTRLSIL.

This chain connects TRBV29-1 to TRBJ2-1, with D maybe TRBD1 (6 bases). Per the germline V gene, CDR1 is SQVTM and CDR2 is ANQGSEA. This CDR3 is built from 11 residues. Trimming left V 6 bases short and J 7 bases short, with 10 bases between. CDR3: CSVLQGNEQFF. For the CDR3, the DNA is TGCAGCGTCTTACAGGGTAATGAGCAGTTCTTC.

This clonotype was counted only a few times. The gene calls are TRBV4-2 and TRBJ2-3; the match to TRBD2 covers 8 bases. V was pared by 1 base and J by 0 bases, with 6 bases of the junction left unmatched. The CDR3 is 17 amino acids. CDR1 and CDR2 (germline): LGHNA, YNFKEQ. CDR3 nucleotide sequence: TGTGCCAGCAGCCAAGCCTCATCTAGCGGGAGCACAGATACGCAGTATTTT. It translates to CASSQASSSGSTDTQYF.

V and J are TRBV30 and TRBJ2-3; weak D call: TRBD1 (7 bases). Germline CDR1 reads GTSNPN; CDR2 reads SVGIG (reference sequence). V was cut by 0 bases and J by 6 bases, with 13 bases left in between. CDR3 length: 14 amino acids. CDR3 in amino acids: CAWSVQAGGDTQYF. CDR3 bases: TGTGCCTGGAGTGTACAGGCAGGGGGGGATACGCAGTATTTT.

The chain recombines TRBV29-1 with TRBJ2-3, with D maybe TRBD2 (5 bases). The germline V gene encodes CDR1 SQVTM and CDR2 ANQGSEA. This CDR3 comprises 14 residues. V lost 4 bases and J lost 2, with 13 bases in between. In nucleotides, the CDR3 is TGCAGCGTTGGAGGGTGGGAGACCACAGATACGCAGTATTTT. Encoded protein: CSVGGWETTDTQYF.